The clone carrying this T cell receptor (beta chain) was counted a few times. This sample is part of a study of patients and donors after allogeneic stem cell transplantation. TCRdb reprocessed the RT-PCR reads via MiXCR and lists one record per CDR3 protein. The profile shows about a million distinct CDR3 sequences, roughly 17% of them singletons. CDR1 is LNHNV and CDR2 is YYDKDF in the germline V gene (reference sequence). This CDR3 comprises 16 residues. V gave up 0 bases and J gave up 3 bases, with 12 bases separating them. The clonotype was recovered from a human donor who was either an allogeneic HSCT recipient or a stem cell or donor lymphocyte infusion donor (not recorded which). It is not recorded whose cells these are; they may come from a transplant donor. The sequenced sample was blood, either unsorted or a sorted T cell fraction (not recorded which). This chain joins TRBV15 and TRBJ1-5; the D is unclear. The CDR3 reads CATSRDQQSFNQPQHF. In DNA, the CDR3 is TGTGCCACCAGCAGAGATCAGCAGTCATTCAATCAGCCCCAGCATTTT. The full variable domain, in which reference TRBV15 and TRBJ1-5 provide the parts outside the CDR3, is DAMVIQNPRYQVTQFGKPVTLSCSQTLNHNVMYWYQQKSSQAPKLLFHYYDKDFNNEADTPDNFQSRRPNTSFCFLDIRSPGLGDTAMYLCATSRDQQSFNQPQHFGDGTRLSIL.